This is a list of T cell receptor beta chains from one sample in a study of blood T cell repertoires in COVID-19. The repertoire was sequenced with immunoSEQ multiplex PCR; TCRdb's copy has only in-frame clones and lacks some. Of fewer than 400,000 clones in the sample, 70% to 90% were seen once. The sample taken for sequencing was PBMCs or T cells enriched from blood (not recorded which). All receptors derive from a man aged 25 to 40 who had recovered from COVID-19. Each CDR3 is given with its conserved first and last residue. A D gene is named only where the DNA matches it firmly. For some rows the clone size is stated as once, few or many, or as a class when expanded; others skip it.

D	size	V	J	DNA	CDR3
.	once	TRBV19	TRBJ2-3	TGTGCCAGTAGTATATACGGGTATACAGATACGCAGTATTTT	CASSIYGYTDTQYF
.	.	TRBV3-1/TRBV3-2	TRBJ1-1	TGTGCCAGCAGCGCCCGACAGGACTTGCTGGACACTGAAGCTTTCTTT	CASSARQDLLDTEAFF
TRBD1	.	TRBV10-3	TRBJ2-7	TGTGCCATTCAACCGGGACAGGGAGGCTACGAGCAGTACTTC	CAIQPGQGGYEQYF
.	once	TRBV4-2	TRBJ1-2	TGTGCCAGCAGCCCCGGGACATCGACTAACTATGGCTACACCTTC	CASSPGTSTNYGYTF
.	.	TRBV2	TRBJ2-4	TGTGCCAGCGTACGGGGATTAGCCAAAAACATTCAGTACTTC	CASVRGLAKNIQYF
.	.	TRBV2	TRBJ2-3	TGTGCCAGCAGGTCTAGCGATACGCAGTATTTT	CASRSSDTQYF
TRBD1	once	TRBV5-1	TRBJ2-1	TGCGCCAGCAGCTCTGGACAGGGCGTTAAGGGCAATGAGCAGTTCTTC	CASSSGQGVKGNEQFF
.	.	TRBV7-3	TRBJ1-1	TGTGCCAGCAGACCTGAAGGGGCCCCCGGGACTGAAGCTTTCTTT	CASRPEGAPGTEAFF
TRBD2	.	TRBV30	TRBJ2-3	TGTGCCTGTGGCGGGGGTGGGGATACGCAGTATTTT	CACGGGGDTQYF
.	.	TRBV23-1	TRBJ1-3	TGCGCCAGCAGTCAATACCCCGGTTACTCTGGAAACACCATATATTTT	CASSQYPGYSGNTIYF
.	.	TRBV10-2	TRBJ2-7	TGCGCCAGCAGTGAGTTTGGACAATACGAGCAGTACTTC	CASSEFGQYEQYF
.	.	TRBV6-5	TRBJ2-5	TGTGCCAGCGAAGGACAGGAGACCCAGTACTTC	CASEGQETQYF
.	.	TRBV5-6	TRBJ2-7	TGTGCCAGCAGCCAAACCCTACGCAGGAAAAAGTCCGAGCAGTACTTC	CASSQTLRRKKSEQYF
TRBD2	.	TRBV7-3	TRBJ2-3	TGTGCCAGCAGCTCCACTAGCGGGGGCACAGATACGCAGTATTTT	CASSSTSGGTDTQYF
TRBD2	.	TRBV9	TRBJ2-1	TGTGCCAGCAGCGCCCCACTAGCGGGGGGTATCAATGAGCAGTTCTTC	CASSAPLAGGINEQFF
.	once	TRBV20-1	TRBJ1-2	TGCAGTGCTAGTATTTGGAGGGGAGATGGCTACACCTTC	CSASIWRGDGYTF
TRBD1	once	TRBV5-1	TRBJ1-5	TGCGCCAGCAGCTTGGGACAGGGCAAAGCCCAGCATTTT	CASSLGQGKAQHF
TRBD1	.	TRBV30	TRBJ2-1	TGTGCCTGGATCAATCTACAGGGGGCGCGAAATGAGCAGTTCTTC	CAWINLQGARNEQFF
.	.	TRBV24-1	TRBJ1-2	TGTGCCACCAGTGATTCAGGGGTGGGCGGCTACACCTTC	CATSDSGVGGYTF
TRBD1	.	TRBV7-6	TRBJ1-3	TGTGCCAGCAGCTTAGCGCAAACAGGGGGCACAAGAAACACCATATATTTT	CASSLAQTGGTRNTIYF
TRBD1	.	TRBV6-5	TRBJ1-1	TGTGCCAGCAGTAGGCTACAGGGGACCACTGAAGCTTTCTTT	CASSRLQGTTEAFF
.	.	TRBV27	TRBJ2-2	TGTGCCAGCGGAGGCCGGACCCTTAGCACCGGGGAGCTGTTTTTT	CASGGRTLSTGELFF